This TCR beta chain was observed in a study of cytomegalovirus exposure and HLA in healthy donors. Study-wide findings and caveats: Association of around 17,000 TCR beta sequences with HLA alleles was found at 0.05 false discovery rate in a later analysis. Most sequenced TCRs were rare (though some public TCRs occurred in many donors).

The PCR employed 60 Vbeta primers together with 13 Jbeta primers. The table came from immunoSEQ multiplex PCR; TCRdb's copy has only in-frame clones and leaves some out. The sample gives approximately 150,000 clones, 68% of which show up once; less than 3.5% is in the top ten. A remark on this clone: The antigen is undetermined.

Sequencing was performed on PBMCs. This receptor was taken from a woman aged 35 to 49 in good health and CMV-seropositive.

The CDR3 region is CASSLAPGQGLMDYGYTF. Here the CDR3 DNA reads TGCGCCAGCAGCTTGGCCCCGGGACAGGGACTTATGGACTATGGCTACACCTTC. The J gene is TRBJ1-2, the V gene TRBV5-1; 9 positions agree with TRBD1. The CDR3 runs 18 residues. The germline V gene has CDR1 SGHRS and CDR2 YFSETQ. With V trimmed by 0 bases and J by 3 bases, 12 bases remained unmatched.